This TCR beta chain comes out of a study of T cells in Graves' hyperthyroidism and ophthalmopathy. Whole-study results and caveats: Most expanded thyroid clonotypes above 0.001 also appeared in blood. A model of 13 V-J pairs discriminated ophthalmopathy from stable hyperthyroidism.

Germline V lookup: CDR1 GTSNPN, CDR2 SVGIG (reference sequence). V was trimmed by 3 bases and J by 0 bases, leaving 11 bases between them. The CDR3 consists of 15 residues. There were TCR beta CDR3 regions amplified from RNA transcripts. During a first-round RT-PCR of the TCR CDR3, the HTBI primer set was used. Via MiXCR, TCRdb re-called the multiplex PCR reads, giving one row per CDR3 protein. The sample lists about 210,000 distinct CDR3 sequences; roughly 18% were seen once. This clonotype was detected a few times. Its antigen remains unknown. The clonotype was recovered from a man aged 50 or older with Graves' hyperthyroidism. The V call is TRBV30, the J call TRBJ2-2, with D maybe TRBD2 (5 bases). The sample taken for sequencing was blood. In DNA, the CDR3 is TGTGCCTGGAGCCTGGAGGTCGCGAACACCGGGGAGCTGTTTTTT. Amino acids: CAWSLEVANTGELFF.